Detailed here is one T cell receptor (beta chain). Its antigen is still unknown. No much larger clone exists at a distance of one base, and base qualities are not known. V is pared back by 5 bases and J by 9 bases, with 14 bases lying between the germline termini. Including the terminal cysteine and phenylalanine, the CDR3 comprises 13 residues. Only the CDR3 part of the read is kept: 39 bases, read in frame from the first base. CDR1 SGHTA and CDR2 FQGNSA were looked up in the germline V gene. The library was obtained by 5' RACE. Sequencing used an Illumina HiSeq 2000. A universal primer binding site was introduced by template switching, and a unique molecular identifier was present in the final cDNA, enabling accurate counting of TCR cDNA molecules. Specific primers in the conserved constant-segment region were used to synthesize first-strand cDNA for the TCR alpha and beta chains. To control for contamination, every cDNA library was double barcoded, receiving both a SMART-Mk sample barcode and Illumina barcodes. TruSeq adapter sequences along with Illumina sample barcodes were introduced in two successive PCR steps. TCR alpha and beta cDNA libraries were sequenced on the Illumina HiSeq platform with custom primers. The authors' pipeline ran thus. Unique molecular identifiers were extracted from raw reads with MiGEC, and CDR3 positions were determined with MiXCR. Recombination models were inferred per individual with the repgenHMM and IGoR tools using an EM algorithm. Shared clonotypes were analyzed with the tcR package in R, and sharing was normalized by the product of cloneset sizes. To study raw recombination without the effects of thymic and clonal selection, out-of-frame nonproductive sequences were analyzed. The public reads were run again by TCRdb, first through fastp at Q25 and then through MiXCR, and only productive beta chains were kept. Merged by CDR3 protein, the rows form single entries marked with the most common genes and DNA. The V and J calls come from TCRdb's annotation, not from the publication. This sample holds about 200,000 distinct CDR3 sequences; 7.5% were observed only once. The top ten constitute 1.9% of the sample.

The data are from a study of identical twins (dated by TCRdb to the mid-2010s). General notes on the study: The study deep-sequenced TCR alpha and beta repertoires from monozygotic twins, unrelated adults of various ages and cord blood to test whether fetal clonotypes persist. To rule out contamination, the twin experiments were replicated at different times with different library preparation protocols.

Only healthy Caucasian donors were included. Three pairs of female monozygotic twins, all aged roughly 18 to 29 years, were included in the twin cohort. Miltenyi CD45RO+ enrichment and human naive T-cell isolation kits were used to isolate memory (CD45RO+) and naive T cells from PBMC. Results the study describes overall, beyond this receptor: Compared with coincidental sharing between unrelated individuals, an excess of low generation-probability sequences was observed among out-of-frame TCR alpha sequences shared between twins. Abundant cord blood beta clonotypes carried fewer insertions; young adult naive repertoires showed a weaker similar trend, while memory repertoires showed none. Because the same donors could not be followed over many years, the conclusions relied on cross-sectional statistical analysis. Zero-insertion analyses could be partly confounded by invariant T cells such as MAIT and iNKT, though diverse VJ usage argued against such confounding for most clonotypes. The excess sharing between twins in beta out-of-frame sequences was weaker because fewer shared sequences reduced the signal-to-noise ratio. In monozygotic twins, out-of-frame TCR alpha sharing was systematically underestimated by recombination models, although the models agreed with sharing between unrelated individuals.

The sample was also linked to a second study, of yellow fever vaccine responses in identical twins. As that second study puts it: The authors reported that the T cell response to vaccination in identical twins appeared partly convergent and partly personalized. In identical twins, the study followed T cell clones that responded to the vaccine with precision.

Here the chain combines TRBV7-2 and TRBJ2-1; the D segment cannot be called with confidence. Sequencing used memory (CD45RO+) T cells sorted from blood. The label giving this sample's cell subset or site can be read as: CD45RO+ enriched T cells. This receptor was taken from a woman between 18 and 30 years old in good health. In nucleotide form, the sequence is TGTGCCAGCAGCCGGACCGTGCTCGGTGAGCAGTTCTTC. This sequence encodes CASSRTVLGEQFF.